This T cell receptor beta chain was observed in a study of T cell responses to AZD1222 COVID-19 vaccine. Study background: Second doses that came at about 4 or about 12 weeks were put together.

Only in-frame clones appear in the TCRdb table, and some are missing; sequencing was by immunoSEQ multiplex PCR. This table holds around 99,000 clones, around 89% found once. On this clone: Its antigen is not known.

Germline V gene data show CDR1 as LGHDT and CDR2 as YNNKEL (reference sequence). The CDR3 length is 13 residues. Trimming pared 6 bases from V and 3 bases from J, leaving 12 bases between. Study-level results: At study baseline, merely several AZD1222 recipients were seropositive. In a largely white British group with more females than males, clonal diversity was possibly underestimated.

The sequences come from peripheral blood, collected on day 0 of AZD1222 vaccination. The receptor's source is an adult in good health. The J gene is TRBJ2-7, the V gene TRBV3-1 (or the pseudogene TRBV3-2); TRBD1 is a possible D gene (6 bases). The CDR3 region has the DNA TGTGCCAGCAGTCGGACAGAAAGCTACGAGCAGTACTTC. Protein product: CASSRTESYEQYF.